The 2 T cell receptor beta chains given below trace back to one sample, sequenced in a study of Ad26.COV2.S vaccination and SARS-CoV-2 variants. Repertoires were generated with immunoSEQ multiplex PCR, while TCRdb's copy carries only in-frame clones and drops some. The data show about 350,000 clones, approximately 81% seen once. Treatment noted: some 20 received Ad26.COV2.S at low or high dose, single or two shots; about five received placebo; per-sample allocation not given. Collection of the samples took place on day 63 after the first injection of vaccine or placebo. The source material was peripheral blood, sampled in a trial of Ad26.COV2.S vaccine versus placebo. The origin of the receptors is a person between 18 and 59 years old who received the Ad26.COV2.S COVID-19 vaccine or a placebo.

In nucleotides, the CDR3 is TGTGCCAGCAGGCTGGACACTCATTGGGCTTTCTTT. It specifies CASRLDTHWAFF. The chain employs TRBV12-3 or TRBV12-4 and TRBJ1-1; D is perhaps TRBD1 (5 bases). Trimming removed 6 bases from V and 11 bases from J, with 16 bases in between. This CDR3 is 12 amino acids long.

The chain carries TRBV30 and TRBJ1-1, with D possibly TRBD1 on 5 matching bases. The germline V gene has CDR1 GTSNPN and CDR2 SVGIG (reference sequence). The germline V and J ends were trimmed by 1 base and 1 base, with 7 bases remaining between them. This CDR3 has 13 amino acids. The CDR3 DNA sequence: TGTGCCTGGAGTGAACAGGAGAACACTGAAGCTTTCTTT. Translation gives CAWSEQENTEAFF.